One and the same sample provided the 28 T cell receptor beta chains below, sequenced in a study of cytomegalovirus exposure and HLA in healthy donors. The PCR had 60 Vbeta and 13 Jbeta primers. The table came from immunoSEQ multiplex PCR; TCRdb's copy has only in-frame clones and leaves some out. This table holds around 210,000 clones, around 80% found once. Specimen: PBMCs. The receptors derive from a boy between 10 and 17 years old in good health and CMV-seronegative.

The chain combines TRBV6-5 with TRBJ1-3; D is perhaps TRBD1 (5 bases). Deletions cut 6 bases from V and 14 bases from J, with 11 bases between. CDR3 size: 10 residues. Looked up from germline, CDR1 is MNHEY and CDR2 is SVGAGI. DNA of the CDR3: TGTGCCAGCAGGCAAGGACACTTATATTTT. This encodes CASRQGHLYF.

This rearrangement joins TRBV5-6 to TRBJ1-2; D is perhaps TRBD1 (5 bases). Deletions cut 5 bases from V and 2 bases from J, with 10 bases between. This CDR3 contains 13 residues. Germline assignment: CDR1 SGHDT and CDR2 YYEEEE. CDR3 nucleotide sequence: TGTGCCAGCAGTACGACAGAGAACTATGGCTACACCTTC. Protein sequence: CASSTTENYGYTF.

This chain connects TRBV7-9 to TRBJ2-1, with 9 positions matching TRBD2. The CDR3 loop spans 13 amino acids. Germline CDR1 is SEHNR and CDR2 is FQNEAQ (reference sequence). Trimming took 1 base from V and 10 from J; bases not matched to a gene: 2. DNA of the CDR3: TGTGCCAGCAGCTTAGTTAGCGGGGGAGAGCAGTTCTTC. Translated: CASSLVSGGEQFF.

CDR3 residues: CASSYQGEKLFF. The CDR3 region has the DNA TGTGCCAGCAGTTACCAGGGCGAAAAACTGTTTTTT. The chain combines TRBV6-5 with TRBJ1-4; TRBD1 might be the D (5 bases). Germline V lookup: CDR1 MNHEY, CDR2 SVGAGI. The V gene lost 2 bases and the J gene lost 8 bases, with 6 bases spanning the gap. The CDR3 runs 12 residues.

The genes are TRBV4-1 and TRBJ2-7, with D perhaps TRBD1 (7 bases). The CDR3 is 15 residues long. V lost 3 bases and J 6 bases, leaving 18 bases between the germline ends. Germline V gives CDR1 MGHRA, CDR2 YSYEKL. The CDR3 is CASSHPRGRMGEQYF. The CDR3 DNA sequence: TGCGCCAGCAGCCATCCCAGGGGGAGGATGGGCGAGCAGTACTTC.

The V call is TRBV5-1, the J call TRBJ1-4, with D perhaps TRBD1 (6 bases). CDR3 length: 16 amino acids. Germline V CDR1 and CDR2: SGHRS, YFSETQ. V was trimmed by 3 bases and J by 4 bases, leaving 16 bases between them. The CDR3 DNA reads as TGCGCCAGCAGCTCAGCAGGGGTTTGGGGTAATGAAAAACTGTTTTTT. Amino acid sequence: CASSSAGVWGNEKLFF.

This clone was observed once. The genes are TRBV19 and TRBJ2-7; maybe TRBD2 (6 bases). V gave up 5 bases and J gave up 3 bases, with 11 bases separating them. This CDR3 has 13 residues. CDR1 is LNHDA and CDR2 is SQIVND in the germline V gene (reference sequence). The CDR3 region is CASSPGGNYEQYF. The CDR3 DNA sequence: TGTGCCAGTAGTCCCGGCGGGAACTACGAGCAGTACTTC.

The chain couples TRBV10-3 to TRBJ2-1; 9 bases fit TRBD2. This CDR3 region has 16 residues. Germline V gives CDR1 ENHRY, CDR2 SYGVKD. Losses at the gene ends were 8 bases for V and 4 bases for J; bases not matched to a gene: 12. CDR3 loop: CAISGLAGREYNEQFF. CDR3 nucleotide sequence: TGTGCCATCTCGGGGCTAGCGGGGAGAGAGTACAATGAGCAGTTCTTC.

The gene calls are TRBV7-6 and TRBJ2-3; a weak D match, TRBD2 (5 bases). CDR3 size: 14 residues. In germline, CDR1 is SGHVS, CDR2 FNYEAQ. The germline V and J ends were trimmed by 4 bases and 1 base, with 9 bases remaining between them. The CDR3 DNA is TGTGCCAGCAGCTCCGGGCGGGGCACAGATACGCAGTATTTT. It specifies CASSSGRGTDTQYF.

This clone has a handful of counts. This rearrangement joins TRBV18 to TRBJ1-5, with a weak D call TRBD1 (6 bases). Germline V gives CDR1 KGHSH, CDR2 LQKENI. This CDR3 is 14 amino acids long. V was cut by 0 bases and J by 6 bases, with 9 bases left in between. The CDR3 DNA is TGTGCCAGCTCACCACCAGGGGGGGGTCAGCCCCAGCATTTT. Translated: CASSPPGGGQPQHF. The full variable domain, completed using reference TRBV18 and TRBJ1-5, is NAGVMQNPRHLVRRRGQEARLRCSPMKGHSHVYWYRQLPEEGLKFMVYLQKENIIDESGMPKERFSAEFPKEGPSILRIQQVVRGDSAAYFCASSPPGGGQPQHFGDGTRLSIL.

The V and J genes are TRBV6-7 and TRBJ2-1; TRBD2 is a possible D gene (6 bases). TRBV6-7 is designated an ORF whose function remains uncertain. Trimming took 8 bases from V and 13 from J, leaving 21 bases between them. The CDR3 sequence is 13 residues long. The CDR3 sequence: CASHHRRGEGQFF. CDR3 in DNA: TGTGCCAGCCATCATCGGCGGGGCGAAGGACAGTTCTTC.

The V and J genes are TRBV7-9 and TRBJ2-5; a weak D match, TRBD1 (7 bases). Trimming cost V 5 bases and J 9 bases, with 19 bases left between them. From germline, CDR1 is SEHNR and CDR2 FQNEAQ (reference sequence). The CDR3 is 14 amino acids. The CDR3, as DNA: TGTGCCAGCAGCCTCAGGGGGGAGCCCTCGGCCCAGTACTTC. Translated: CASSLRGEPSAQYF.

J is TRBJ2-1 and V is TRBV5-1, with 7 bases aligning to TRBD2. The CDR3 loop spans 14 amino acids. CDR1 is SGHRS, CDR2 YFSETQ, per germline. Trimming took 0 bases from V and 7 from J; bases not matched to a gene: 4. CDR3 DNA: TGCGCCAGCAGCTTGGAGGCGGGAGTTAATGAGCAGTTCTTC. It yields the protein CASSLEAGVNEQFF.

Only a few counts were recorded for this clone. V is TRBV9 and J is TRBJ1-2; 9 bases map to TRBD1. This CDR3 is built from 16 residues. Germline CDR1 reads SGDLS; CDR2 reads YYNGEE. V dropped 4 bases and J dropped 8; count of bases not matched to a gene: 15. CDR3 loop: CASSTLTSDRGRGYTF. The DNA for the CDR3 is TGTGCCAGCAGCACACTAACTTCGGACAGGGGAAGAGGCTACACCTTC. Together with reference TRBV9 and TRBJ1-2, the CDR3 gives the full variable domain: DSGVTQTPKHLITATGQRVTLRCSPRSGDLSVYWYQQSLDQGLQFLIQYYNGEERAKGNILERFSAQQFPDLHSELNLSSLELGDSALYFCASSTLTSDRGRGYTFGSGTRLTVV.

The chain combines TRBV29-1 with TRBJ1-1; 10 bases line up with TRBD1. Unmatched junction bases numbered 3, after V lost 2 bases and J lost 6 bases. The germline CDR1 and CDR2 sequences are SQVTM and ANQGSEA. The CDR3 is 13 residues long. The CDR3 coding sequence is TGCAGCGTTGAACCGGGACAGGGGTCTGAAGCTTTCTTT. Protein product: CSVEPGQGSEAFF.

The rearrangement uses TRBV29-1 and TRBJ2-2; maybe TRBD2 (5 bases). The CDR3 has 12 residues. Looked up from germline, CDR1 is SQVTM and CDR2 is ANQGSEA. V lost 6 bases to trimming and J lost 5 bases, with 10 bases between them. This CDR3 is CSVRTLTGELFF. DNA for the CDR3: TGCAGCGTCCGGACTCTGACCGGGGAGCTGTTTTTT.

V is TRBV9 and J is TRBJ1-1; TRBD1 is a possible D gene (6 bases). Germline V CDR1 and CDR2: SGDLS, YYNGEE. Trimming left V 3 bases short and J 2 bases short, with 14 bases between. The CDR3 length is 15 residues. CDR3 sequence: CASSAPGAVNTEAFF. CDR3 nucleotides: TGTGCCAGCAGCGCGCCAGGGGCGGTTAACACTGAAGCTTTCTTT.

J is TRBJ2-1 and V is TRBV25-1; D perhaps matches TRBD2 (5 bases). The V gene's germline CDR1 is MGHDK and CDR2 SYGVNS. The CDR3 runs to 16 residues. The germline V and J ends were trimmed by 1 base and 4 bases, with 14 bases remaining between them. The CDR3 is CASSESHAEEYNEQFF. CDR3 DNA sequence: TGTGCCAGCAGTGAATCCCATGCGGAGGAGTACAATGAGCAGTTCTTC.

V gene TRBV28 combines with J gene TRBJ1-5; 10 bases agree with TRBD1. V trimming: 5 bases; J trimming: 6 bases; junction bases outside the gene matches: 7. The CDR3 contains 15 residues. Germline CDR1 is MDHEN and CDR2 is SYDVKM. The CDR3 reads CASSLTGGRSQPQHF. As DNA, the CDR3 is TGTGCCAGCAGTCTGACAGGGGGCAGGAGTCAGCCCCAGCATTTT.

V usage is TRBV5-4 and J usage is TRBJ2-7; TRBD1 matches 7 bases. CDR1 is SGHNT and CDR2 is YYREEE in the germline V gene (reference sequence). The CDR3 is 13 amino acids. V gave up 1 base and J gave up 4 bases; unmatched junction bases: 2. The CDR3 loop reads CASSLNRGYEQYF. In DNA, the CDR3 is TGTGCCAGCAGCTTGAACAGGGGTTACGAGCAGTACTTC.

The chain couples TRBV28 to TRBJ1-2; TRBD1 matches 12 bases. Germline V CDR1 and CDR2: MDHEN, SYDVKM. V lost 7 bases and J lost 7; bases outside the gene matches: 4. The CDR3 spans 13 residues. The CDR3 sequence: CASKGTGGFGYTF. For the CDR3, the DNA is TGTGCCAGCAAAGGGACAGGGGGCTTTGGCTACACCTTC.

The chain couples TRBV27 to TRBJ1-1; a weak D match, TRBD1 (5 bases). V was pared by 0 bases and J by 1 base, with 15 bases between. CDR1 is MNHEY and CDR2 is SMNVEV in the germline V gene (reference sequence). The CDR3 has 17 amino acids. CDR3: CASSLSGEGKRNTEAFF. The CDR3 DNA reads TGTGCCAGCAGTTTATCGGGGGAGGGGAAGAGGAACACTGAAGCTTTCTTT.

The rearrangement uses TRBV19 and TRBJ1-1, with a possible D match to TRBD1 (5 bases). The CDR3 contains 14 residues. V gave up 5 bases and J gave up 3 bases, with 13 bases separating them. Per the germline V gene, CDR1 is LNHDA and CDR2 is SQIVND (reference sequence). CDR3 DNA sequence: TGTGCCAGTAGTCCGGCAGGGAAATACACTGAAGCTTTCTTT. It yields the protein CASSPAGKYTEAFF.

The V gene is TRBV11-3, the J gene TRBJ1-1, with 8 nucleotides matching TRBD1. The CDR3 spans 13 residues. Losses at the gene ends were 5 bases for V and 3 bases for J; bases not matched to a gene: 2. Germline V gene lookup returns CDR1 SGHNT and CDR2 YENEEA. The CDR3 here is CASSTTGDTEAFF. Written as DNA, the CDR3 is TGTGCCAGCAGCACGACAGGGGACACTGAAGCTTTCTTT.

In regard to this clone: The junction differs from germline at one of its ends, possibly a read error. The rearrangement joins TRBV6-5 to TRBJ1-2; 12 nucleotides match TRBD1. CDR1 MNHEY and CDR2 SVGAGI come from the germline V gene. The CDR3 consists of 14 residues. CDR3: CASRRTGTGGFYPF. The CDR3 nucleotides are TGTGCCAGCAGGCGGACCGGGACAGGGGGCTTCTACCCCTTC.

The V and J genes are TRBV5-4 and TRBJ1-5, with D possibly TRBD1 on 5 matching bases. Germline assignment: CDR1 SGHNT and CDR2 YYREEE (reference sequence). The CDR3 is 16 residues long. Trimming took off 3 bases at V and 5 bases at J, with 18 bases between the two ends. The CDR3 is CASSSGGGGMDQPQHF. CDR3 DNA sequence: TGTGCCAGCAGCTCGGGCGGGGGAGGGATGGATCAGCCCCAGCATTTT. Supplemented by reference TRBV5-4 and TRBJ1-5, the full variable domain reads ETGVTQSPTHLIKTRGQQVTLRCSSQSGHNTVSWYQQALGQGPQFIFQYYREEENGRGNFPPRFSGLQFPNYSSELNVNALELDDSALYLCASSSGGGGMDQPQHFGDGTRLSIL.

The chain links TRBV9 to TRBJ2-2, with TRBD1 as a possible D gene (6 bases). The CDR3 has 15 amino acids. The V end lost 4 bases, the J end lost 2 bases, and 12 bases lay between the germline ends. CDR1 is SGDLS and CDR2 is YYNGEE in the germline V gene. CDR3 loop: CASSPRTVNTGELFF. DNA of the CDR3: TGTGCCAGCAGCCCCCGGACAGTTAACACCGGGGAGCTGTTTTTT.

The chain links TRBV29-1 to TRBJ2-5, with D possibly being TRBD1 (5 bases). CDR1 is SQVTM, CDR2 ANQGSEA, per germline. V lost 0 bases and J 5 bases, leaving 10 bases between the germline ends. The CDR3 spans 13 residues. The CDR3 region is CSVEDLGPETQYF. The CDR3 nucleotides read TGCAGCGTTGAAGATCTGGGGCCGGAGACCCAGTACTTC.